A single TCR beta chain is shown here with its context. Its antigen is unidentified. One junction end does not reproduce the germline sequence, and a read error may be involved. This CDR3 is 15 amino acids long. The germline CDR1 and CDR2 sequences are SSHAT and FNYEAQ (reference sequence). This was the immunoSEQ v3.0 assay at survey level. What sequencing targeted per sample was about 35,000-55,000 T-cell genomes. Repertoires were generated with immunoSEQ multiplex PCR, while TCRdb's copy carries only in-frame clones and drops some. The data hold tens of thousands of clones, with 75% to 90% observed a single time. The source of the sample is a study of long-term antiretroviral therapy in people with HIV. Study findings and constraints: Controls showed broader CDR3 length ranges than did the HIV repertoires. Older ART regimens were possibly in use when the blood was collected between 2004 and 2017. Pre-ART-expanded clones dominated the repertoire at all time points.

The sequencing used unsorted PBMCs, collected 2.7 to 2.9 years after starting antiretroviral therapy. The chain joins TRBV7-7 to TRBJ2-5; 8 bases map to TRBD2. This clonotype was obtained from a man in his thirties or forties with HIV. CDR3 sequence: CASSPRAGAGETQYF. The CDR3 nucleotides are TGTGCTAGCAGCCCTCGAGCGGGAGCTGGGGAGACCCAGTACTTC.